By its share, the clone carrying this T cell receptor beta chain is medium-sized. No antigen is known for it. This entry comes from a study of OX40 agonist ivuxolimab in advanced cancers. For the study at large: Patients undergoing dose escalation presented with hepatocellular carcinoma, melanoma, renal cell or head and neck cancer. Participants, approximately 83% male, averaged about 59 years of age, ranging from roughly 23 to 80. Eligibility admitted prior anti-PD-1, anti-PD-L1 or anti-CTLA-4 therapy; 40% had some.

Findings and limits, study-wide: The antigen specificity of the peripheral T cells (those that were expanded) was not determined.

The CDR3 is 16 amino acids. The ends were cut back, 0 bases at V and 0 bases at J, with 11 bases in the middle. Germline-derived CDR1 and CDR2 are LNHDA and SQIVND (reference sequence). The repertoire was sequenced with immunoSEQ multiplex PCR; TCRdb's copy has only in-frame clones and lacks some. The sample contains tens of thousands of clones, approximately 80% of which appear only once. This chain connects TRBV19 to TRBJ1-1, with no clear D. The sequence was collected from an adult with an advanced solid tumor such as melanoma, head and neck, liver or kidney cancer. Material: CD4+ or CD8+ T cells sorted from blood, obtained in a trial of the OX40 agonist ivuxolimab. CDR3 protein: CASSIEMMTVNTEAFF. In DNA, the CDR3 is TGTGCCAGTAGTATAGAGATGATGACGGTGAACACTGAAGCTTTCTTT.